A selection of T cell receptor beta chains follows, all from one sample in a study of CD8+CD57+ T cells in acquired aplastic anemia. TCRdb re-called the reads through MiXCR, storing one row per CDR3 protein. Counted here are some 240,000 distinct CDR3 sequences, about a third occurring once; the ten biggest clones make up 0.95% to 1.2%. The source material was sorted CD4+, CD8+, or CD8+CD57+ T cells (not recorded which) from PBMCs. Receptor source: a human donor in good health, serving as a control. Both conserved end residues are part of each CDR3. D genes are given only for firm matches. Expanded clones are given a class, and other clones once, few, many or no size at all.

V gene: TRBV3-1
clone size: few
J gene: TRBJ2-5
D gene: -
CDR3 protein: CASSPRRGTQETQYF
CDR3 DNA: TGTGCCAGCAGCCCCCGGCGGGGTACCCAAGAGACCCAGTACTTC

V gene: TRBV29-1
clone size: once
J gene: TRBJ1-3
D gene: TRBD1
CDR3 protein: CSVGGQGGPGNTIYF
CDR3 DNA: TGCAGCGTGGGCGGACAGGGGGGGCCTGGAAACACCATATATTTT

V gene: TRBV10-2
clone size: few
J gene: TRBJ1-5
D gene: -
CDR3 protein: CASKAQGLQPQHF
CDR3 DNA: TGCGCCAGCAAGGCTCAGGGTCTTCAGCCCCAGCATTTT

V gene: TRBV6-1
clone size: many
J gene: TRBJ1-4
D gene: -
CDR3 protein: CASSSDTGEKLFF
CDR3 DNA: TGTGCCAGCAGCTCCGACACTGGGGAAAAACTGTTTTTT

V gene: TRBV7-9
clone size: many
J gene: TRBJ1-2
D gene: TRBD1
CDR3 protein: CASSPGTGAYGYTF
CDR3 DNA: TGTGCCAGCAGCCCGGGGACAGGGGCCTATGGCTACACCTTC

V gene: TRBV19
clone size: many
J gene: TRBJ1-6
D gene: TRBD1
CDR3 protein: CASSIDGTTGGYPLHF
CDR3 DNA: TGTGCCAGTAGTATAGATGGCACAACAGGGGGCTATCCCCTCCACTTT

V gene: TRBV19
clone size: -
J gene: TRBJ2-7
D gene: -
CDR3 protein: CASSQLNSAYEQYF
CDR3 DNA: TGTGCCAGCAGCCAACTCAATTCCGCCTACGAGCAGTACTTC

V gene: TRBV6-6
clone size: many
J gene: TRBJ1-2
D gene: -
CDR3 protein: CASSYLAAGYGYTF
CDR3 DNA: TGTGCCAGCAGTTACTTAGCAGCAGGCTATGGCTACACCTTC

V gene: TRBV6-5
clone size: few
J gene: TRBJ1-1
D gene: -
CDR3 protein: CASSYSLGTEAFF
CDR3 DNA: TGTGCCAGCAGTTACTCCCTAGGCACTGAAGCTTTCTTT

V gene: TRBV2
clone size: many
J gene: TRBJ2-5
D gene: TRBD2
CDR3 protein: CANKDGRAAETQYF
CDR3 DNA: TGTGCCAATAAAGACGGGAGGGCCGCTGAGACCCAGTACTTC

V gene: TRBV7-8
clone size: -
J gene: TRBJ2-7
D gene: -
CDR3 protein: CASSLVTASYEQYF
CDR3 DNA: TGTGCCAGCAGCTTGGTAACAGCCAGCTACGAGCAGTACTTC

V gene: TRBV12-3/TRBV12-4
clone size: many
J gene: TRBJ1-1
D gene: -
CDR3 protein: CASREMDSRFTEAFF
CDR3 DNA: TGTGCCAGCAGGGAGATGGACAGCAGGTTCACTGAAGCTTTCTTT

V gene: TRBV5-1
clone size: many
J gene: TRBJ1-1
D gene: -
CDR3 protein: CASSSQQGNTEAFF
CDR3 DNA: TGCGCCAGCAGCTCCCAACAGGGGAACACTGAAGCTTTCTTT

V gene: TRBV10-3
clone size: once
J gene: TRBJ2-5
D gene: TRBD2
CDR3 protein: CAISGRTSGETQYF
CDR3 DNA: TGTGCCATCAGTGGCAGGACTAGCGGGGAGACCCAGTACTTC

V gene: TRBV29-1
clone size: -
J gene: TRBJ2-5
D gene: -
CDR3 protein: CSVDGGAEETQYF
CDR3 DNA: TGCAGCGTTGATGGGGGGGCGGAAGAGACCCAGTACTTC

V gene: TRBV18
clone size: few
J gene: TRBJ1-1
D gene: -
CDR3 protein: CASSTYRVSTEAFF
CDR3 DNA: TGTGCCAGCTCAACCTACAGGGTTAGCACTGAAGCTTTCTTT

V gene: TRBV29-1
clone size: -
J gene: TRBJ1-4
D gene: TRBD1
CDR3 protein: CSVEDDRAGF
CDR3 DNA: TGCAGCGTTGAAGATGACAGGGCGGGGTTT

V gene: TRBV20-1
clone size: few
J gene: TRBJ1-2
D gene: -
CDR3 protein: CSARETVVYTF
CDR3 DNA: TGCAGTGCTAGAGAGACGGTAGTCTACACCTTC

V gene: TRBV2
clone size: many
J gene: TRBJ1-2
D gene: -
CDR3 protein: CASSVIYGYTF
CDR3 DNA: TGTGCCAGCAGTGTTATCTATGGCTACACCTTC

V gene: TRBV5-6
clone size: -
J gene: TRBJ2-7
D gene: TRBD1
CDR3 protein: CASSQGGFGDEQYF
CDR3 DNA: TGTGCCAGCAGCCAAGGGGGCTTCGGAGACGAGCAGTACTTC

V gene: TRBV5-1
clone size: -
J gene: TRBJ2-7
D gene: -
CDR3 protein: CASSLTVAGDEQYF
CDR3 DNA: TGCGCCAGCAGCTTGACAGTCGCGGGCGACGAGCAGTACTTC

V gene: TRBV2
clone size: many
J gene: TRBJ2-4
D gene: TRBD2
CDR3 protein: CASEAGGNIQYF
CDR3 DNA: TGTGCCAGTGAGGCGGGGGGAAACATTCAGTACTTC

V gene: TRBV24-1
clone size: many
J gene: TRBJ2-1
D gene: -
CDR3 protein: CATSDLYSADYNEQFF
CDR3 DNA: TGTGCCACCAGTGATTTGTACAGCGCGGACTACAATGAGCAGTTCTTC

V gene: TRBV7-2
clone size: many
J gene: TRBJ1-2
D gene: -
CDR3 protein: CASSLVGGGDYGYTF
CDR3 DNA: TGTGCCAGCAGCTTAGTGGGCGGAGGGGACTATGGCTACACCTTC

V gene: TRBV28
clone size: -
J gene: TRBJ2-1
D gene: -
CDR3 protein: CASSLPTGTFFYNEQFF
CDR3 DNA: TGTGCCAGCAGTCTCCCCACTGGGACTTTTTTCTACAATGAGCAGTTCTTC

V gene: TRBV12-3/TRBV12-4
clone size: -
J gene: TRBJ2-3
D gene: -
CDR3 protein: CASSLWEARADTQYF
CDR3 DNA: TGTGCCAGCAGTCTCTGGGAGGCTCGTGCAGATACGCAGTATTTT

V gene: TRBV19
clone size: -
J gene: TRBJ1-4
D gene: -
CDR3 protein: CASSPLGVRGTATNEKLFF
CDR3 DNA: TGTGCCAGTAGCCCCTTGGGGGTGAGGGGAACTGCAACTAATGAAAAACTGTTTTTT

V gene: TRBV10-3
clone size: -
J gene: TRBJ1-4
D gene: -
CDR3 protein: CAISGRAQELLFF
CDR3 DNA: TGTGCCATCAGTGGCAGGGCGCAAGAGCTCCTGTTTTTT

V gene: TRBV19
clone size: many
J gene: TRBJ1-1
D gene: -
CDR3 protein: CASSRQYMNTEAFF
CDR3 DNA: TGTGCCAGTAGTCGACAGTACATGAACACTGAAGCTTTCTTT

V gene: TRBV25-1
clone size: -
J gene: TRBJ1-1
D gene: -
CDR3 protein: CASRAGPSTEAFF
CDR3 DNA: TGTGCCAGCAGAGCAGGGCCCTCAACTGAAGCTTTCTTT

V gene: TRBV30
clone size: -
J gene: TRBJ1-1
D gene: TRBD1
CDR3 protein: CAWSVWDRLDEAFF
CDR3 DNA: TGTGCCTGGAGTGTTTGGGACAGACTGGATGAAGCTTTCTTT

V gene: TRBV2
clone size: many
J gene: TRBJ2-1
D gene: TRBD1
CDR3 protein: CASSVFFQGAGNEQFF
CDR3 DNA: TGTGCCAGCAGTGTATTTTTCCAGGGGGCAGGGAATGAGCAGTTCTTC

V gene: TRBV7-8
clone size: -
J gene: TRBJ2-7
D gene: TRBD2
CDR3 protein: CASSPETSRAPLGEQYF
CDR3 DNA: TGTGCCAGTAGCCCCGAGACTAGCAGAGCGCCCTTAGGCGAGCAGTACTTC

V gene: TRBV12-5
clone size: once
J gene: TRBJ2-2
D gene: -
CDR3 protein: CASGPGSSTRELFF
CDR3 DNA: TGTGCTAGTGGCCCCGGGTCCAGCACCAGGGAGCTGTTTTTT

V gene: TRBV19
clone size: -
J gene: TRBJ1-5
D gene: -
CDR3 protein: CASSIDRGGENDQPQHF
CDR3 DNA: TGTGCCAGTAGTATAGATCGTGGCGGGGAGAATGATCAGCCCCAGCATTTT

V gene: TRBV29-1
clone size: many
J gene: TRBJ2-6
D gene: TRBD1
CDR3 protein: CSVQGSGANVLTF
CDR3 DNA: TGCAGCGTACAGGGGTCTGGGGCCAACGTCCTGACTTTC

V gene: TRBV2
clone size: -
J gene: TRBJ2-7
D gene: -
CDR3 protein: CASSERYLDYEQYF
CDR3 DNA: TGTGCCAGCAGTGAACGCTACCTAGACTACGAGCAGTACTTC

V gene: TRBV6-1
clone size: -
J gene: TRBJ1-1
D gene: TRBD1
CDR3 protein: CASSGGQGALTEAFF
CDR3 DNA: TGTGCCAGCAGTGGTGGACAGGGGGCTTTGACTGAAGCTTTCTTT

V gene: TRBV20-1
clone size: many
J gene: TRBJ1-3
D gene: TRBD1
CDR3 protein: CSAIPLDRGGNTIYF
CDR3 DNA: TGCAGTGCTATACCTTTGGACAGGGGCGGAAACACCATATATTTT

V gene: TRBV19
clone size: many
J gene: TRBJ2-7
D gene: TRBD1
CDR3 protein: CASSRALGQGVYEQYF
CDR3 DNA: TGTGCCAGTAGTCGCGCCCTGGGACAGGGGGTTTACGAGCAGTACTTC

V gene: TRBV19
clone size: many
J gene: TRBJ1-1
D gene: -
CDR3 protein: CASRVAASWGTEAFF
CDR3 DNA: TGTGCCAGTAGGGTGGCTGCCTCTTGGGGCACTGAAGCTTTCTTT

V gene: TRBV3-1
clone size: few
J gene: TRBJ1-1
D gene: -
CDR3 protein: CASSPHLRDGEAFF
CDR3 DNA: TGTGCCAGCAGCCCACACCTGCGGGACGGTGAAGCTTTCTTT

V gene: TRBV5-1
clone size: many
J gene: TRBJ1-2
D gene: -
CDR3 protein: CASRTEQGYYGYTF
CDR3 DNA: TGCGCCAGCAGAACAGAACAGGGATACTATGGCTACACCTTC

V gene: TRBV2
clone size: many
J gene: TRBJ2-5
D gene: -
CDR3 protein: CASSEEETQYF
CDR3 DNA: TGTGCCAGCAGTGAAGAAGAGACCCAGTACTTC

V gene: TRBV4-1
clone size: many
J gene: TRBJ2-7
D gene: TRBD1
CDR3 protein: CASSRDSATPSYEQYF
CDR3 DNA: TGCGCCAGCAGCCGGGACAGTGCCACCCCATCCTACGAGCAGTACTTC

V gene: TRBV4-1
clone size: few
J gene: TRBJ2-3
D gene: TRBD2
CDR3 protein: CASSQVTSGRRYF
CDR3 DNA: TGCGCCAGCAGCCAAGTGACTAGCGGGAGACGGTATTTT

V gene: TRBV9
clone size: few
J gene: TRBJ2-1
D gene: TRBD2
CDR3 protein: CASSEGSGVRDEQFF
CDR3 DNA: TGTGCCAGCAGCGAAGGTAGCGGGGTGCGCGATGAGCAGTTCTTC

V gene: TRBV20-1
clone size: once
J gene: TRBJ1-6
D gene: -
CDR3 protein: CSASKGKGSPLHF
CDR3 DNA: TGCAGTGCTAGCAAAGGGAAGGGTTCACCCCTCCACTTT

V gene: TRBV3-1
clone size: few
J gene: TRBJ2-7
D gene: -
CDR3 protein: CASSPRSISYEQYF
CDR3 DNA: TGTGCCAGCAGCCCCCGGTCTATCTCATACGAGCAGTACTTC

V gene: TRBV3-1
clone size: few
J gene: TRBJ1-4
D gene: -
CDR3 protein: CASSQSSGSEKLFF
CDR3 DNA: TGTGCCAGCAGCCAATCGTCAGGGAGTGAAAAACTGTTTTTT

V gene: TRBV12-5
clone size: few
J gene: TRBJ2-1
D gene: -
CDR3 protein: CASGLGVHNEQFF
CDR3 DNA: TGTGCTAGTGGTTTGGGGGTCCACAATGAGCAGTTCTTC

V gene: TRBV4-2
clone size: few
J gene: TRBJ2-3
D gene: -
CDR3 protein: CASSQEVREDTQYF
CDR3 DNA: TGTGCCAGCAGCCAAGAGGTCAGGGAAGATACGCAGTATTTT

V gene: TRBV27
clone size: few
J gene: TRBJ1-1
D gene: -
CDR3 protein: CASSKLGTEAFF
CDR3 DNA: TGTGCCAGCAGCAAACTCGGGACAGAAGCTTTCTTT

V gene: TRBV10-3
clone size: medium-sized
J gene: TRBJ2-3
D gene: -
CDR3 protein: CAIRGRDEYF
CDR3 DNA: TGTGCCATCAGGGGACGGGACGAGTATTTT

V gene: TRBV15
clone size: -
J gene: TRBJ1-2
D gene: TRBD1
CDR3 protein: CATSQGTGKGYGYTF
CDR3 DNA: TGTGCTACCAGCCAGGGGACAGGGAAGGGCTATGGCTACACCTTC

V gene: TRBV12-3/TRBV12-4
clone size: few
J gene: TRBJ1-4
D gene: -
CDR3 protein: CASSPGAENEKLFF
CDR3 DNA: TGTGCCAGCAGCCCCGGGGCCGAAAATGAAAAACTGTTTTTT

V gene: TRBV24-1
clone size: -
J gene: TRBJ2-1
D gene: TRBD2
CDR3 protein: CATSGGMVSGNEQFF
CDR3 DNA: TGTGCCACCTCGGGGGGGATGGTGTCAGGCAATGAGCAGTTCTTC